The source of this T cell receptor beta chain is a study of T cells after yellow fever vaccination. Study outcomes and limitations: Sorted repertoires could include abundant contaminating clonotypes from bulk cells. The appearance of a small share of clonotypes in both CD4 and CD8 compartments was observed.

The germline V and J ends were trimmed by 6 bases and 6 bases, with 13 bases remaining between them. Germline CDR1 reads DFQATT; CDR2 reads SNEGSKA (reference sequence). The CDR3 contains 12 residues. In TCRdb, the 5' RACE reads were re-called with MiXCR into one record per CDR3 protein. The data contain 250,000 or so distinct CDR3 sequences, 6.7% of them singletons. The table lists this clonotype with a few counts. Its antigen is as yet unknown. The specimen was CD4+ T cells sorted from PBMCs, collected on the day of the yellow fever booster vaccination. The receptor's source is a man younger than 45 who received the YFV17D yellow fever vaccine. The genes are TRBV20-1 and TRBJ2-3; D is ambiguous. The CDR3 DNA reads TGCAGTGCGCGAGCGCCACCTGATACGCAGTATTTT. Protein product: CSARAPPDTQYF.